This T cell receptor (beta chain) was obtained from a study of OX40 agonist ivuxolimab in advanced cancers. As for the study in general: Ivuxolimab, an agonistic anti-OX40 (CD134) antibody, was given to patients. Regarding the study as a whole: Antigen specificity remained undetermined for the expanded peripheral T cells.

Profiling relied on immunoSEQ multiplex PCR, and the TCRdb table lists in-frame clones only, not all of them. This table has about 59,000 clones, over 80% appearing once. This CDR3 is built from 13 residues. V was clipped by 6 bases and J by 7 bases, with 12 bases between them. Germline values: CDR1 MNHEY, CDR2 SVGAGI. For this clone: Antigen specificity is unknown.

Blood draws occurred at baseline, cycle 4 day 1, and cycle 7 day 1. The specimen comprised CD4+ or CD8+ T cells sorted from blood, sampled in a trial of the OX40 agonist ivuxolimab. The clonotype comes from an adult with an advanced solid tumor such as melanoma, head and neck, liver or kidney cancer. V usage is TRBV6-5 and J usage is TRBJ2-2; possible D gene TRBD2, 6 bases. This CDR3 reads CASRPGGIGELFF. CDR3 coding DNA: TGTGCCAGCAGGCCCGGGGGAATCGGGGAGCTGTTTTTT.